This paragraph reports one TCR beta chain. Its antigen has not been determined. Base quality data are lacking; no much larger clone is found one base away. The data stem from a study of blood T cell repertoires in COVID-19 (TCRdb year 2020). Concerning the study at large: Samples covering the acute and convalescent phases of COVID-19 were provided by collaborators in the United States, Italy and Spain. Nearly every sample came with metadata listing a de-identified subject ID, COVID-19 status, age in years and sex. The dataset comprised deeply sampled blood TCRbeta repertoires from subjects exposed to, actively infected with, or recovered from COVID-19. HLA class I and class II types, where available, came from metadata supplied by the sample provider rather than from assay-based typing. The repertoires were made available in a free public database intended to serve as a resource for research on the immune response to SARS-CoV-2. Samples came from the ongoing ImmuneRACE study (first 160 participants) plus 1,254 subjects from 6 global collaborators. The prospective study material was composed of cDNA or gDNA derived from T cells, B-cell-depleted T cells, or PBMCs. The paper as a whole reports these results and caveats: The quantity of clinical and demographic metadata differed by source and by participant and was supplied without curation.

TCRbeta CDR3 regions were amplified from genomic DNA using the immunoSEQ Assay, a bias-controlled multiplex PCR. As for the original processing: The number of nucleated cells in each sample was estimated from the amplification of reference gene primers within the assay. Sequence reads were collapsed and filtered to measure the absolute abundance of every unique TCRbeta CDR3 rearrangement. For each sample, productive Simpson clonality was calculated by taking the square root of Simpson's diversity index across productive rearrangements. What TCRdb holds here is the immuneACCESS table cut down to in-frame rearrangements. Part of the clones is not present; checked against another copy, under half of the missing clones reflect an unresolved V gene, and the others are unexplained. That table gives V, J and clone size, and the DNA gave D and trimming. The sample contains a few hundred thousand clones, roughly 86% of them found a single time. More than 0.55% of the sample goes to the ten largest clones.

Each collaborating institution followed its own protocols to collect whole blood in K2EDTA tubes. For TCRbeta analysis, collaborators shipped samples as frozen whole blood, isolated PBMCs, or DNA extracted from either of those sample types. CDR1 and CDR2 were assigned from the germline V gene as SGDLS and YYNGEE. V and J are truncated by 0 bases and 7 bases respectively, leaving an intervening sequence of 11 bases. There are 14 amino acids in the CDR3, from cysteine to phenylalanine inclusive. The sequence is cut down to CDR3 DNA, 42 bases in frame from base 1. The sequenced sample was peripheral blood. Recombination linked TRBV9 to TRBJ1-5; TRBD1 is a possible D gene, resting on 5 matching bases. The sequence was collected from a human donor in a cohort sampled during active COVID-19. The DNA sequence is given as TGTGCCAGCAGCGTAGGGGGGGGAGGGCAGCCCCAGCATTTT. Its translation reads: CASSVGGGGQPQHF. Extended through the reference TRBV9 and TRBJ1-5 proteins, this CDR3 yields the full variable domain: DSGVTQTPKHLITATGQRVTLRCSPRSGDLSVYWYQQSLDQGLQFLIQYYNGEERAKGNILERFSAQQFPDLHSELNLSSLELGDSALYFCASSVGGGGQPQHFGDGTRLSIL.